This is a list of T cell receptor beta chains from one sample in a study of blood T cell repertoires in COVID-19. Only in-frame clones appear in the TCRdb table, and some are missing; sequencing was by immunoSEQ multiplex PCR. Here the sample spans some 250,000 clones, around 84% being singletons. Sequencing input: peripheral blood. These receptors were collected from a man aged 55 to 70 with acute or convalescent COVID-19. Both conserved end residues are part of each CDR3. D genes are given only for firm matches. Clone size appears in some rows only: once, few, many, or a class for an expanded clone.

J gene	D gene	V gene	clone size	CDR3 protein	CDR3 DNA
TRBJ2-3	TRBD2	TRBV12-5	NA	CASSSSGGTDTQYF	TGTGCTAGTAGCTCTAGCGGGGGCACAGATACGCAGTATTTT
TRBJ2-1	NA	TRBV5-1	NA	CASSISGSSYNEQFF	TGCGCCAGCAGCATAAGCGGTAGCTCCTACAATGAGCAGTTCTTC
TRBJ2-3	TRBD2	TRBV7-6	NA	CASSSGLAADTQYF	TGTGCCAGCAGCTCCGGACTAGCGGCAGATACGCAGTATTTT
TRBJ1-3	NA	TRBV5-4	many	CASSLGGAGNTIYF	TGTGCCAGCAGCTTAGGGGGAGCTGGAAACACCATATATTTT
TRBJ2-3	NA	TRBV5-1	once	CASSLASGSGDTQYF	TGCGCCAGCAGCTTGGCCTCGGGGAGTGGGGATACGCAGTATTTT
TRBJ1-1	NA	TRBV3-1/TRBV3-2	NA	CASSPSVNTEAFF	TGTGCCAGCAGCCCCTCGGTGAACACTGAAGCTTTCTTT
TRBJ1-2	TRBD1	TRBV6-4	NA	CASREGTGDGYTF	TGTGCCAGCAGGGAGGGGACAGGGGATGGCTACACCTTC
TRBJ1-5	TRBD1	TRBV27	NA	CASSLGTGNSQPQHF	TGTGCCAGCAGTTTAGGGACAGGGAATTCTCAGCCCCAGCATTTT
TRBJ2-3	TRBD2	TRBV5-1	NA	CASSLVAGEADTQYF	TGCGCCAGCAGCTTGGTAGCGGGAGAGGCAGATACGCAGTATTTT
TRBJ2-5	NA	TRBV19	NA	CASRWTARETQYF	TGTGCCAGCCGCTGGACAGCCCGGGAGACCCAGTACTTC
TRBJ2-7	TRBD1	TRBV5-1	NA	CASSSQGVDEQYF	TGCGCCAGCAGCTCTCAGGGGGTTGACGAGCAGTACTTC
TRBJ2-1	TRBD2	TRBV5-4	NA	CASSLELAGGYEQFF	TGTGCCAGCAGCTTGGAATTAGCGGGAGGCTATGAGCAGTTCTTC
TRBJ2-1	TRBD2	TRBV5-6	NA	CASSLGLAGSNEQFF	TGTGCCAGCAGCTTGGGACTAGCGGGCTCCAATGAGCAGTTCTTC
TRBJ2-3	NA	TRBV7-2	NA	CASSFRVSPRPDTQYF	TGTGCCAGCAGCTTCCGGGTGTCCCCCCGCCCAGATACGCAGTATTTT
TRBJ2-5	NA	TRBV3-1/TRBV3-2	NA	CASSQLTGQETQYF	TGTGCCAGCAGCCAATTGACTGGCCAAGAGACCCAGTACTTC
TRBJ2-5	TRBD2	TRBV9	NA	CASSGAGVLETQYF	TGTGCCAGCAGCGGCGCGGGGGTATTGGAGACCCAGTACTTC
TRBJ2-7	NA	TRBV7-2	NA	CASSSLSSPNEQYF	TGTGCCAGCAGTTCCCTTTCAAGCCCCAACGAGCAGTACTTC
TRBJ1-5	NA	TRBV5-4	NA	CASSPALGQPQHF	TGTGCCAGCAGCCCAGCCCTCGGGCAGCCCCAGCATTTT
TRBJ2-5	TRBD2	TRBV13	NA	CASSLWTSEETQYF	TGTGCCAGCAGCTTATGGACTAGCGAAGAGACCCAGTACTTC
TRBJ2-1	NA	TRBV7-9	NA	CASSLDRLQFF	TGTGCCAGCAGCTTGGACAGACTCCAGTTCTTC
TRBJ2-1	TRBD2	TRBV5-6	NA	CASSLGRLAGWYEQFF	TGTGCCAGCAGCTTGGGGAGACTAGCGGGGTGGTATGAGCAGTTCTTC
TRBJ2-2	TRBD1	TRBV27	NA	CASSLRGTGGAGELFF	TGTGCCAGCAGTTTACGTGGGACAGGGGGGGCCGGGGAGCTGTTTTTT
TRBJ1-4	TRBD1	TRBV6-2/TRBV6-3	NA	CASSPGTVEKLFF	TGTGCCAGCAGCCCCGGGACAGTTGAAAAACTGTTTTTT
TRBJ2-2	TRBD2	TRBV7-3	few	CASSLDSGVTRKLFF	TGTGCCAGCAGCTTAGATAGCGGGGTGACCCGGAAGCTGTTTTTT
TRBJ2-1	TRBD2	TRBV19	NA	CASSIRAGGDNEQFF	TGTGCCAGTAGTATTAGAGCGGGAGGGGACAATGAGCAGTTCTTC
TRBJ1-1	NA	TRBV7-9	NA	CASSLVRGVAANTEAFF	TGTGCCAGCAGCTTAGTCAGGGGAGTGGCGGCCAACACTGAAGCTTTCTTT
TRBJ2-7	TRBD1	TRBV6-2/TRBV6-3	NA	CASNPGQASYEQYF	TGTGCCAGCAACCCGGGACAGGCTTCCTACGAGCAGTACTTC
TRBJ2-7	TRBD1	TRBV7-7	NA	CASSLAWGQGYEQYF	TGTGCTAGCAGCTTAGCGTGGGGACAGGGCTACGAGCAGTACTTC
TRBJ2-2	NA	TRBV6-2/TRBV6-3	NA	CASSFSGDTGELFF	TGTGCCAGCAGTTTTAGCGGCGACACCGGGGAGCTGTTTTTT
TRBJ1-1	NA	TRBV30	NA	CAWSREYTEAFF	TGTGCCTGGAGCAGGGAATACACTGAAGCTTTCTTT
TRBJ1-3	NA	TRBV7-2	NA	CASKFDNSGNTIYF	TGTGCCAGCAAGTTTGACAACTCTGGAAACACCATATATTTT
TRBJ2-3	NA	TRBV27	NA	CASSPLLAGMDTQYF	TGTGCCAGCAGTCCCCTCCTAGCTGGAATGGATACGCAGTATTTT
TRBJ1-3	TRBD1	TRBV11-2	NA	CASSGTAGNTIYF	TGTGCCAGCAGTGGGACAGCTGGAAACACCATATATTTT
TRBJ2-3	TRBD2	TRBV5-1	NA	CASRLRLAASTDTQYF	TGCGCCAGCAGGCTCCGACTAGCGGCTAGCACAGATACGCAGTATTTT
TRBJ1-6	NA	TRBV7-9	NA	CASSATGGNSPLHF	TGTGCCAGCAGCGCCACGGGGGGGAATTCACCCCTCCACTTT
TRBJ2-1	TRBD2	TRBV6-4	NA	CASSAGLAAYNEQFF	TGTGCCAGCAGCGCGGGACTAGCGGCCTACAATGAGCAGTTCTTC
TRBJ2-3	TRBD2	TRBV7-3	NA	CASSSGRSNTQYF	TGTGCCAGTAGTAGCGGGAGATCAAATACGCAGTATTTT
TRBJ2-1	TRBD1	TRBV3-1/TRBV3-2	NA	CASSQILTGDFQFF	TGTGCCAGCAGCCAAATTCTGACAGGGGATTTCCAGTTCTTC
TRBJ2-1	TRBD2	TRBV9	once	CASSVGLAGGAYNEQFF	TGTGCCAGCAGCGTAGGGCTAGCGGGGGGTGCCTACAATGAGCAGTTCTTC
TRBJ2-5	TRBD2	TRBV29-1	NA	CSVEDRTSGGLFETQYF	TGCAGCGTTGAAGATAGGACTAGCGGGGGACTTTTTGAGACCCAGTACTTC
TRBJ1-2	NA	TRBV2	NA	CATRRGFNYGYTF	TGTGCCACCCGGCGGGGCTTTAACTATGGCTACACCTTC
TRBJ1-1	NA	TRBV4-1	NA	CASSQQGMNTEAFF	TGCGCCAGCAGCCAACAGGGGATGAACACTGAAGCTTTCTTT
TRBJ1-4	TRBD1	TRBV7-9	NA	CASSFDRGGEKLFF	TGTGCCAGCAGCTTCGACAGGGGGGGAGAAAAACTGTTTTTT
TRBJ1-4	NA	TRBV5-1	NA	CASRIAGAGEKLFF	TGCGCCAGCAGGATCGCCGGAGCGGGGGAAAAACTGTTTTTT
TRBJ2-7	TRBD1	TRBV7-9	once	CASSSRDRLSYEQYF	TGTGCCAGCAGCTCGCGGGACAGGCTATCCTACGAGCAGTACTTC
TRBJ1-2	TRBD1	TRBV25-1	NA	CASSEGQGASGYTF	TGTGCCAGCAGTGAGGGACAGGGGGCGTCTGGCTACACCTTC
TRBJ2-7	NA	TRBV11-3	few	CASSKAPSYEQYF	TGTGCCAGCAGCAAAGCCCCCTCTTACGAGCAGTACTTC
TRBJ1-1	TRBD1	TRBV27	NA	CASTTTRGTVNTEAFF	TGTGCCAGCACCACCACACGGGGGACAGTGAACACTGAAGCTTTCTTT
TRBJ1-1	NA	TRBV7-2	NA	CASSPAGGMNTEAFF	TGTGCCAGCAGCCCGGCCGGCGGCATGAACACTGAAGCTTTCTTT
TRBJ2-1	TRBD2	TRBV19	NA	CASRASGSSYNEQFF	TGTGCCAGTAGGGCTAGCGGGAGCTCCTACAATGAGCAGTTCTTC
TRBJ1-1	NA	TRBV10-3	NA	CAISRGTEAFF	TGTGCCATCTCCAGGGGCACTGAAGCTTTCTTT
TRBJ1-1	TRBD1	TRBV7-9	NA	CASSLMTGGNTEAFF	TGTGCCAGCAGCCTCATGACAGGGGGGAACACTGAAGCTTTCTTT
TRBJ1-3	NA	TRBV5-1	NA	CASSPGAGNTIYF	TGCGCCAGCAGCCCAGGGGCTGGAAACACCATATATTTT
TRBJ1-5	NA	TRBV2	NA	CASRGTRGYSNQPQHF	TGTGCCAGCCGGGGAACTAGGGGGTATAGCAATCAGCCCCAGCATTTT